This note documents a single T cell receptor beta chain sequence. The data derive from a study of T cells after yellow fever vaccination. The germline V and J ends were trimmed by 0 bases and 4 bases, with 8 bases remaining between them. The CDR3 spans 14 residues. Germline CDR1 SGHNT, CDR2 YYREEE (reference sequence). Overall study results and limits: Relatively few clonotypes were ones that appeared in both CD4 and CD8 compartments. Reappearing after the booster were most of the clones from primary vaccination (less than 98% CD4, roughly 86% CD8). Contaminating bulk clonotypes could be abundant in FACS-sorted repertoires.

A 5'RACE template-switching step, the method used to make TCR cDNA, added a universal primer site and UMIs. MiXCR was run by TCRdb on the 5' RACE reads, yielding one entry per CDR3 protein. The repertoire has roughly 96,000 distinct CDR3 sequences, under 9% of them found once; the top ten carry roughly 15%. The TCR comes from a man between 18 and 29 years old who received the YFV17D yellow fever vaccine. The chain couples TRBV5-4 to TRBJ1-3; D not resolved. Sequenced material: CD8+ T cells not binding an NS4B(214-222) dextramer, sorted from PBMCs, taken around 16 days after the first yellow fever vaccination. The CDR3: CASSLGTGGNTIYF. CDR3 sequence (DNA): TGTGCCAGCAGCTTGGGGACTGGCGGAAACACCATATATTTT. Full variable domain (remainder filled in from reference TRBV5-4 and TRBJ1-3): ETGVTQSPTHLIKTRGQQVTLRCSSQSGHNTVSWYQQALGQGPQFIFQYYREEENGRGNFPPRFSGLQFPNYSSELNVNALELDDSALYLCASSLGTGGNTIYFGEGSWLTVV.